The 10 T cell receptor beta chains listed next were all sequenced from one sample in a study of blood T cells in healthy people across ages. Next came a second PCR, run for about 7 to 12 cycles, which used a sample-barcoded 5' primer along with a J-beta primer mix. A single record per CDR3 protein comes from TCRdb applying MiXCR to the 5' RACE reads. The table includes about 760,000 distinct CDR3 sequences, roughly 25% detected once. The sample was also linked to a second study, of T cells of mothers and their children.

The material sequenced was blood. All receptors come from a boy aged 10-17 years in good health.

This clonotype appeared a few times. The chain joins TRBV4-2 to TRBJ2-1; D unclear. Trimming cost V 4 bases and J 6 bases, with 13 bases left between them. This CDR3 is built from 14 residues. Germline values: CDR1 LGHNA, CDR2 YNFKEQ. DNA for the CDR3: TGTGCCAGCAGCCCCTGGGAAAAGCCCAATGAGCAGTTCTTC. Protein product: CASSPWEKPNEQFF.

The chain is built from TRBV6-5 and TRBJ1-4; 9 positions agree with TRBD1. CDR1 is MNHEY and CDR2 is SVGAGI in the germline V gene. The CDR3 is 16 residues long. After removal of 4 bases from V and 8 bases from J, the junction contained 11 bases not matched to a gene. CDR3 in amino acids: CASSSDRGLSWEKLFF. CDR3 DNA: TGTGCCAGCAGTTCGGACAGGGGACTAAGTTGGGAAAAACTGTTTTTT.

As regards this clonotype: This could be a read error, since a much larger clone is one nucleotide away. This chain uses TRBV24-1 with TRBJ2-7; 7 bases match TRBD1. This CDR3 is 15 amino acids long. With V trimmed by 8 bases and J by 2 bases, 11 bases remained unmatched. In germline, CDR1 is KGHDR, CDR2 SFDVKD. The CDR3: CATTPRYRGTYEQYF. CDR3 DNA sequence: TGTGCCACCACTCCGAGGTACAGGGGAACCTACGAGCAGTACTTC.

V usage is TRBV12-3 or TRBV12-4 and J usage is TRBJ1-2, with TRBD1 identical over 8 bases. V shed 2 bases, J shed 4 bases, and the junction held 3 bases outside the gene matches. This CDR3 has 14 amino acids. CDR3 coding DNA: TGTGCCAGCAGTTTACAGGGGGCGACCTATGGCTACACCTTC. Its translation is CASSLQGATYGYTF.

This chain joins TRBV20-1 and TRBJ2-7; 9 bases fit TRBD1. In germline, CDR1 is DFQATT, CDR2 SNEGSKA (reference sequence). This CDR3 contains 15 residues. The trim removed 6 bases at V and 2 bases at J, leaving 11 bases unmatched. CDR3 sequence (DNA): TGCAGTGCCAGTGGGGTTGGGACAGGGCCCTACGAGCAGTACTTC. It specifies CSASGVGTGPYEQYF.

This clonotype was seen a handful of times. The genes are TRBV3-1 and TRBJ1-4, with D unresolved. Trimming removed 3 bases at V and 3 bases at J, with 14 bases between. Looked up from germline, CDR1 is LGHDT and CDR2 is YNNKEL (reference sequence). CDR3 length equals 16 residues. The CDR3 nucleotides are TGTGCCAGCAGCCAGACCCTCTATGTCTCTAATGAAAAACTGTTTTTT. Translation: CASSQTLYVSNEKLFF.

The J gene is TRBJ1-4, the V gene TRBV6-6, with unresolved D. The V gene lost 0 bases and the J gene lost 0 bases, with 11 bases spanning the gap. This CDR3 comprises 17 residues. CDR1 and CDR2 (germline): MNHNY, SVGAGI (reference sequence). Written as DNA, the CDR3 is TGTGCCAGCAGTTACTCGCGGGGTGGAACAACTAATGAAAAACTGTTTTTT. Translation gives CASSYSRGGTTNEKLFF.

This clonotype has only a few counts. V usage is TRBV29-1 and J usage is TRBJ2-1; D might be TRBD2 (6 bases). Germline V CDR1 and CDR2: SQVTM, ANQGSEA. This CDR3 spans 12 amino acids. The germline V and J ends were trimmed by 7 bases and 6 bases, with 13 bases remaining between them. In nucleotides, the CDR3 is TGCAGCGCCCGTAGCGGTCTCAATGAGCAGTTCTTC. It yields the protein CSARSGLNEQFF.

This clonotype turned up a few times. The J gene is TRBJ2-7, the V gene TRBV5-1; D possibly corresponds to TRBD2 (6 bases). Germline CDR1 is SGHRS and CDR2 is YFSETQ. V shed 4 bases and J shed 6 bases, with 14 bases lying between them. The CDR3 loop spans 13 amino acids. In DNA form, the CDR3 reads TGCGCCAGCAGCAAGACTAGTTCGGGCGAGCAGTACTTC. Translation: CASSKTSSGEQYF. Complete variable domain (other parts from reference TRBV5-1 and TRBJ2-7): KAGVTQTPRYLIKTRGQQVTLSCSPISGHRSVSWYQQTPGQGLQFLFEYFSETQRNKGNFPGRFSGRQFSNSRSEMNVSTLELGDSALYLCASSKTSSGEQYFGPGTRLTVT.

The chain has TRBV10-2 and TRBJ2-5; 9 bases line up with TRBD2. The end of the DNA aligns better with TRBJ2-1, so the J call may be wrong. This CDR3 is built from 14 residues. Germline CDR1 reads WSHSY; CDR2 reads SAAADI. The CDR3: CASRMGGGENEQFF. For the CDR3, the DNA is TGCGCCAGCAGGATGGGCGGGGGGGAGAATGAGCAGTTCTTC.